These T cell receptor beta chains were read from a single sample in a study of cytomegalovirus exposure and HLA in healthy donors. Assay used: immunoSEQ multiplex PCR; TCRdb lists only in-frame clones, some missing. The sample carries about 190,000 clones, over 75% recorded once. Input material: PBMCs. The receptors stem from a middle-aged man in good health and CMV-seropositive. Both conserved end residues are part of each CDR3. A D gene is named only where the DNA matches it firmly. The size entry is marked missing in some rows and otherwise reads once, few, many or a size class.

>TRBV19|TRBD2|few|TRBJ2-1
CASSIDSLTSGGAWNEQFF
TGTGCCAGTAGTATAGACAGCCTAACTAGCGGGGGGGCGTGGAATGAGCAGTTCTTC
>TRBV27|.|many|TRBJ1-2
CASSPPASYYGYTF
TGTGCCAGCAGCCCCCCTGCCAGTTACTATGGCTACACCTTC
>TRBV6-6|TRBD2|.|TRBJ2-3
CASSYLAGITDTQYF
TGTGCCAGCAGTTACTTAGCGGGAATCACAGATACGCAGTATTTT
>TRBV19|.|.|TRBJ1-5
CASSSPGGVQPQHF
TGTGCCAGTAGTTCCCCTGGGGGGGTACAGCCCCAGCATTTT
>TRBV6-5|.|.|TRBJ2-3
CASSLGRGLSTDTQYF
TGTGCCAGCAGTTTAGGGCGGGGCCTCAGCACAGATACGCAGTATTTT
>TRBV7-9|TRBD1|.|TRBJ2-1
CASSLGDRSSYNEQFF
TGTGCCAGCAGCTTAGGGGACAGGAGCTCCTACAATGAGCAGTTCTTC
>TRBV29-1|TRBD1|medium-sized|TRBJ2-7
CSVEYDRGGEQYF
TGCAGCGTTGAGTACGACAGGGGTGGAGAGCAGTACTTC
>TRBV9|TRBD1|once|TRBJ2-7
CASSVGRGRDEQYF
TGTGCCAGCAGCGTGGGCAGGGGGAGAGACGAGCAGTACTTC
>TRBV19|.|.|TRBJ2-3
CASSLGAAPDTQYF
TGTGCCAGTAGTTTGGGGGCAGCGCCAGATACGCAGTATTTT
>TRBV6-4|TRBD2|.|TRBJ2-1
CATPRGGRVYNEQFF
TGTGCCACCCCTCGGGGGGGGAGAGTATACAATGAGCAGTTCTTC
>TRBV5-1|TRBD2|.|TRBJ2-7
CASSFGSGTSGVGGYEQYF
TGCGCCAGCAGCTTTGGGAGCGGGACTAGCGGGGTCGGAGGCTACGAGCAGTACTTC
>TRBV21-1|.|.|TRBJ1-6
CASSKADSSSYNSPLHF
TGTGCCAGCAGCAAAGCGGACAGCAGCTCCTATAATTCACCCCTCCACTTT
>TRBV27|.|once|TRBJ1-1
CASGRLNTEAFF
TGTGCCAGCGGCAGATTGAACACTGAAGCTTTCTTT
>TRBV10-3|.|.|TRBJ1-2
CAISETPEEAYGYTF
TGTGCCATCAGTGAGACACCCGAAGAGGCTTATGGCTACACCTTC
>TRBV19|TRBD1|few|TRBJ1-4
CASSQWTGLNEKLFF
TGTGCCAGTAGTCAATGGACAGGGCTTAATGAAAAACTGTTTTTT
>TRBV27|.|once|TRBJ1-3
CASSPTTVHSGNTIYF
TGTGCCAGCAGTCCCACGACAGTGCACTCTGGAAACACCATATATTTT
>TRBV5-4|TRBD2|.|TRBJ2-5
CASSLGSGRGQETQYF
TGTGCCAGCAGCTTGGGTAGCGGGAGGGGCCAAGAGACCCAGTACTTC
>TRBV5-4|.|.|TRBJ1-1
CASSLGQLGNTEAFF
TGTGCCAGCAGCTTGGGGCAACTAGGAAACACTGAAGCTTTCTTT
>TRBV7-8|TRBD1|.|TRBJ2-3
CASSSGQGPDTQYF
TGTGCCAGCAGCTCTGGACAGGGACCAGATACGCAGTATTTT
>TRBV9|TRBD1|.|TRBJ2-5
CASSIGQGGETQYF
TGTGCCAGCAGCATCGGACAGGGGGGAGAGACCCAGTACTTC
>TRBV21-1|.|once|TRBJ1-5
CASNRQYSNQPQHF
TGTGCCAGCAACAGACAGTATAGCAATCAGCCCCAGCATTTT
>TRBV7-3|TRBD2|.|TRBJ2-5
CASSVRGGGTQYF
TGTGCCAGCAGCGTACGGGGGGGCGGGACCCAGTACTTC
>TRBV7-2|.|.|TRBJ2-7
CASSLTASYEQYF
TGTGCCAGCAGCTTGACAGCATCCTACGAGCAGTACTTC
>TRBV29-1|TRBD1|.|TRBJ2-7
CSVVQGAHEQYF
TGCAGCGTTGTACAGGGGGCCCACGAGCAGTACTTC
>TRBV28|TRBD2|.|TRBJ2-7
CAIRGGTYEQYF
TGTGCCATCCGGGGGGGGACCTACGAGCAGTACTTC
>TRBV7-9|.|.|TRBJ1-2
CASSLLATGAYGYTF
TGTGCCAGCAGCTTATTGGCGACAGGAGCCTATGGCTACACCTTC
>TRBV28|.|.|TRBJ2-3
CASSPRAGTAGVDTQYF
TGTGCCAGCAGCCCGAGAGCCGGGACGGCAGGGGTAGATACGCAGTATTTT
>TRBV4-3|.|.|TRBJ2-3
CASSQGAVDYTDTQYF
TGCGCCAGCAGCCAAGGCGCAGTCGACTACACAGATACGCAGTATTTT
>TRBV5-1|.|.|TRBJ2-1
CASSLRQLGDNEQFF
TGCGCCAGCAGCTTGCGACAGCTTGGCGACAATGAGCAGTTCTTC
>TRBV6-5|.|.|TRBJ2-5
CASSYSASQETQYF
TGTGCCAGCAGTTACTCGGCCAGTCAAGAGACCCAGTACTTC
>TRBV14|.|.|TRBJ2-1
CASSQVLGGRGEQFF
TGTGCCAGCAGCCAAGTTCTCGGGGGGCGGGGTGAGCAGTTCTTC
>TRBV9|.|.|TRBJ1-1
CARYHGVPEAFF
TGTGCCAGGTACCACGGGGTCCCTGAAGCTTTCTTT
>TRBV19|.|.|TRBJ1-1
CASSAGGGTEAFF
TGTGCCAGTAGTGCAGGTGGTGGCACTGAAGCTTTCTTT
>TRBV4-3|.|.|TRBJ1-1
CASSQGAGTEAFF
TGCGCCAGCAGCCAGGGGGCAGGCACTGAAGCTTTCTTT
>TRBV11-2|TRBD1|.|TRBJ2-5
CASSHRQGLEETQYF
TGTGCCAGCAGCCATAGACAGGGGTTAGAAGAGACCCAGTACTTC
>TRBV19|TRBD1|.|TRBJ1-5
CATQGDISNQPQHF
TGTGCCACCCAGGGGGATATTAGCAATCAGCCCCAGCATTTT
>TRBV4-3|.|.|TRBJ2-5
CASSQSLARGQETQYF
TGCGCCAGCAGCCAAAGCCTGGCAAGGGGTCAAGAGACCCAGTACTTC
>TRBV5-4|TRBD2|.|TRBJ2-7
CASSLGLAGGYEQYF
TGTGCCAGCAGCTTGGGACTAGCGGGGGGCTACGAGCAGTACTTC
>TRBV30|.|.|TRBJ2-1
CALGVSSYNEQFF
TGTGCCCTAGGGGTGAGCTCCTACAATGAGCAGTTCTTC
>TRBV4-1|.|.|TRBJ2-1
CASSQDQGSNEQFF
TGCGCCAGCAGCCAAGATCAGGGTAGCAATGAGCAGTTCTTC
>TRBV4-1|TRBD2|.|TRBJ2-1
CASSSLAGGPGSYNEQFF
TGCGCCAGCAGCAGTCTAGCGGGGGGGCCCGGCTCCTACAATGAGCAGTTCTTC
>TRBV6-5|.|.|TRBJ2-5
CASSTDIGETQYF
TGTGCCAGCAGTACCGACATAGGAGAGACCCAGTACTTC
>TRBV7-8|.|.|TRBJ2-1
CASSYRVYNEQFF
TGTGCCAGCAGTTACAGGGTCTACAATGAGCAGTTCTTC
>TRBV28|TRBD2|.|TRBJ2-5
CASSSLIAGGRETQYF
TGTGCCAGCAGTTCCCTTATAGCGGGGGGCCGGGAGACCCAGTACTTC
>TRBV30|TRBD1|once|TRBJ1-4
CAWRPSGGPANEKLFF
TGTGCCTGGAGGCCCTCAGGGGGACCGGCTAATGAAAAACTGTTTTTT
>TRBV27|TRBD1|.|TRBJ1-4
CASSLGRDRANEKLFF
TGTGCCAGCAGCCTAGGGCGAGACAGGGCTAATGAAAAACTGTTTTTT